The 30 T cell receptor beta chains reported below all come from one sample, sequenced in a study of cytomegalovirus exposure and HLA in healthy donors. The PCR ran on 60 Vbeta and 13 Jbeta primers. Repertoires were generated with immunoSEQ multiplex PCR, while TCRdb's copy carries only in-frame clones and drops some. The sample shows roughly 120,000 clones, approximately 73% of them seen only once. The sequenced sample was PBMCs. The origin of the receptors is a man aged 60 to 69 in good health and CMV-seropositive.

J is TRBJ2-1 and V is TRBV4-2, with 7 bases matching TRBD1. V was pared by 0 bases and J by 8 bases, with 10 bases of the junction left unmatched. Germline lookup yields CDR1 LGHNA and CDR2 YNFKEQ. The CDR3 contains 16 residues. CDR3 region: CASSQERTGYEYEQFF. Written as DNA, the CDR3 is TGTGCCAGCAGCCAAGAAAGGACAGGTTATGAGTATGAGCAGTTCTTC.

The chain links TRBV28 to TRBJ2-7; 7 bases line up with TRBD1. CDR1 and CDR2 (germline): MDHEN, SYDVKM. After removal of 2 bases from V and 6 bases from J, the junction contained 4 bases not matched to a gene. CDR3 size: 13 residues. DNA of the CDR3: TGTGCCAGCAGTTTACCACAGGGGCGCGAGCAGTACTTC. Its protein product is CASSLPQGREQYF.

This clone was observed a handful of times. The chain couples TRBV4-1 to TRBJ2-7, with 9 bases matching TRBD1. Losses at the gene ends were 1 base for V and 7 bases for J; bases not matched to a gene: 14. The CDR3 runs 17 residues. In germline, CDR1 is MGHRA, CDR2 YSYEKL. The CDR3 bases are TGCGCCAGCAGCCAAGTCCCCGTTGACAGGGGGTTGCGGGAGCAGTACTTC. Its translation is CASSQVPVDRGLREQYF.

This chain links TRBV30 with TRBJ2-7; perhaps TRBD1 as D (6 bases). The V gene's germline CDR1 is GTSNPN and CDR2 SVGIG (reference sequence). The germline V and J ends were trimmed by 2 bases and 0 bases, with 8 bases remaining between them. The CDR3 sequence is 13 residues long. CDR3 region: CAWSRGFSYEQYF. The CDR3 bases are TGTGCCTGGAGTAGGGGGTTCTCCTACGAGCAGTACTTC.

This clone was picked up a small number of times. The V call is TRBV25-1, the J call TRBJ2-7, with 9 positions matching TRBD1. Germline CDR1 and CDR2: MGHDK and SYGVNS. There are 14 residues in the CDR3. The ends lost 6 bases at V and 5 bases at J; junction bases unmatched: 8. Written as DNA, the CDR3 is TGTGCCAGCAGGAAGGACAGGGGTTATAACGAGCAGTACTTC. Protein: CASRKDRGYNEQYF.

The rearrangement uses TRBV29-1 and TRBJ2-1; 9 nucleotides match TRBD1. After removal of 3 bases from V and 3 bases from J, the junction contained 6 bases not matched to a gene. The length of the CDR3 is 15 residues. Germline assignment: CDR1 SQVTM and CDR2 ANQGSEA. CDR3 sequence: CSVDGVTGGYNEQFF. The CDR3 DNA follows: TGCAGCGTTGATGGGGTGACAGGGGGCTACAATGAGCAGTTCTTC.

In its sample, this clone was seen once. V usage is TRBV7-9 and J usage is TRBJ1-6; D is perhaps TRBD1 (5 bases). The ends were cut back, 4 bases at V and 15 bases at J, with 13 bases in the middle. This CDR3 region has 12 residues. From germline, CDR1 is SEHNR and CDR2 FQNEAQ (reference sequence). CDR3 in DNA: TGTGCCAGCAGCTGGGGGGAAGGTCGCCTCCACTTT. It yields the protein CASSWGEGRLHF.

This chain joins TRBV5-6 and TRBJ1-2; TRBD1 might be the D (5 bases). Per germline, CDR1 SGHDT and CDR2 YYEEEE. V lost 6 bases and J 6 bases, leaving 21 bases between the germline ends. The CDR3 contains 15 residues. The CDR3 here is CASTSIHGLGDGYTF. DNA for the CDR3: TGTGCCAGCACCTCCATCCACGGGTTAGGGGATGGCTACACCTTC.

V is TRBV18 and J is TRBJ2-5; unclear D gene. CDR3 length equals 15 residues. Germline V gene data show CDR1 as KGHSH and CDR2 as LQKENI. Trimming took off 3 bases at V and 5 bases at J, with 16 bases between the two ends. The CDR3 nucleotides read TGTGCCAGCTCACCGTGGAGTAGAGAGTCGGAGACCCAGTACTTC. It encodes CASSPWSRESETQYF.

V is TRBV10-2 and J is TRBJ2-1, with 9 bases matching TRBD2. V lost 6 bases to trimming and J lost 6 bases; unmatched junction nucleotides: 6. Germline loops: CDR1 WSHSY, CDR2 SAAADI. The CDR3 has 14 residues. CDR3: CASRKRGVSNEQFF. The CDR3 bases are TGCGCCAGCAGGAAGCGGGGGGTCAGCAATGAGCAGTTCTTC.

The rearrangement links TRBV5-5 to TRBJ1-1; D remains ambiguous. Germline V gene sequence: CDR1 SGHKS, CDR2 YYEKEE (reference sequence). This CDR3 has 15 amino acids. Trimming shortened V by 2 bases and J by 0 bases, and 11 bases separated the two germline ends. For the CDR3, the DNA is TGTGCCAGCAGCTTTAATAAACAAGTGAACACTGAAGCTTTCTTT. This codes for CASSFNKQVNTEAFF.

The gene calls are TRBV7-9 and TRBJ2-3; D gene ambiguous. Trimming stripped 2 bases from V and 11 bases from J, with 11 bases between. Germline CDR1 reads SEHNR; CDR2 reads FQNEAQ (reference sequence). There are 12 residues in the CDR3. In DNA, the CDR3 is TGTGCCAGCAGCTTAAACGTAGTTGGGCAGTATTTT. Translation: CASSLNVVGQYF. The whole variable domain, remainder taken from reference TRBV7-9 and TRBJ2-3, is DTGVSQNPRHKITKRGQNVTFRCDPISEHNRLYWYRQTLGQGPEFLTYFQNEAQLEKSRLLSDRFSAERPKGSFSTLEIQRTEQGDSAMYLCASSLNVVGQYFGPGTRLTVL.

V and J are TRBV11-2 and TRBJ1-5; 9 positions match TRBD1. Germline lookup yields CDR1 SGHAT and CDR2 FQNNGV. V was pared by 8 bases and J by 0 bases, with 11 bases of the junction left unmatched. The CDR3 runs to 17 residues. The CDR3 DNA sequence: TGTGCCAGCTCCTTGGCGGACAGGGGCGTTAGCAATCAGCCCCAGCATTTT. This sequence encodes CASSLADRGVSNQPQHF.

This clone was counted a single time. The chain joins TRBV5-1 to TRBJ1-5; the D gene is possibly TRBD1 (5 bases). The ends were cut back, 4 bases at V and 4 bases at J, with 15 bases in the middle. This CDR3 spans 15 amino acids. Germline V gene sequence: CDR1 SGHRS, CDR2 YFSETQ. CDR3 in DNA: TGCGCCAGCAGCCCGGACAATCCCATGAATCAGCCCCAGCATTTT. This translates into CASSPDNPMNQPQHF.

The V and J genes are TRBV5-8 and TRBJ2-5, with D unresolved. Gene TRBJ2-7 matches the end of the DNA better, so the J call may be wrong. The CDR3 is made up of 14 amino acids. Germline CDR1 SGHTS, CDR2 YDEGEE. As DNA, the CDR3 is TGTGCCAGCAGCTTCGGCGGCTACTCCTACGAGCAGTACTTC. As protein: CASSFGGYSYEQYF.

The rearrangement links TRBV30 to TRBJ1-5; possibly TRBD1 for D (6 bases). From germline, CDR1 is GTSNPN and CDR2 SVGIG (reference sequence). This CDR3 region has 14 residues. Trimming took 7 bases from V and 5 from J, leaving 18 bases between them. The DNA for the CDR3 is TGTGCCTTCTGTACCGGGACAATCGATCAGCCCCAGCATTTT. Translated: CAFCTGTIDQPQHF.

The chain recombines TRBV4-2 with TRBJ1-2; 7 bases fit TRBD1. V shed 0 bases, J shed 5 bases, and the junction held 6 bases outside the gene matches. Per the germline V gene, CDR1 is LGHNA and CDR2 is YNFKEQ. The CDR3 runs 15 residues. The CDR3 here is CASSQERTGQYGYTF. The CDR3 nucleotides are TGTGCCAGCAGCCAAGAACGGACAGGACAATATGGCTACACCTTC.

This clone was counted only a few times. The chain is built from TRBV2 and TRBJ1-1; 7 positions agree with TRBD1. Trimming took 10 bases from V and 1 from J; bases not matched to a gene: 6. Germline assignment: CDR1 SNHLY and CDR2 FYNNEI. This CDR3 region has 13 residues. The CDR3 sequence is CATTGTANTEAFF. CDR3 DNA: TGTGCCACTACCGGGACAGCGAACACTGAAGCTTTCTTT.

The gene calls are TRBV28 and TRBJ1-2; 11 nucleotides agree with TRBD1. The J segment lost 8 bases and the V segment lost 3 bases, leaving 2 bases of the junction unmatched. CDR1 and CDR2 from the germline V gene are MDHEN and SYDVKM. The CDR3 has 13 amino acids. CDR3 region: CASSLGTGGGYTF. CDR3 in DNA: TGTGCCAGCAGTTTGGGGACAGGGGGAGGCTACACCTTC.

J is TRBJ2-2 and V is TRBV6-5; TRBD2 might be the D (5 bases). CDR1 MNHEY and CDR2 SVGAGI come from the germline V gene. The CDR3 totals 12 residues. V shed 8 bases and J shed 4 bases, with 8 bases lying between them. This CDR3 is CASGRGTGELFF. CDR3 nucleotide sequence: TGTGCCAGCGGCCGGGGCACCGGGGAGCTGTTTTTT.

This clone showed up just a few times. The chain recombines TRBV9 with TRBJ1-5; D is undetermined. Germline values: CDR1 SGDLS, CDR2 YYNGEE. The germline V and J ends were trimmed by 3 bases and 3 bases, with 10 bases remaining between them. The CDR3 is 14 amino acids. The CDR3, as DNA: TGTGCCAGCAGCGCCGGGTCCAACAATCAGCCCCAGCATTTT. Protein sequence: CASSAGSNNQPQHF.

V gene TRBV6-6 combines with J gene TRBJ1-5; D is unclear. V was shortened by 4 bases and J by 5 bases, with 9 bases between the two germline ends. This CDR3 has 13 amino acids. Germline lookup yields CDR1 MNHNY and CDR2 SVGAGI (reference sequence). The CDR3 loop is CASSLGGHQPQHF. DNA of the CDR3: TGTGCCAGCAGTTTGGGAGGGCATCAGCCCCAGCATTTT.

This clone was counted only a few times. The chain joins TRBV28 to TRBJ2-5; 13 bases are a match to TRBD2. Trimming cost V 6 bases and J 4 bases; bases outside gene matches: 8. The CDR3 is 16 residues long. CDR1 is MDHEN and CDR2 is SYDVKM in the germline V gene. DNA of the CDR3: TGTGCCAGCAGCCCCGGACTAGCGGGGGTGGGAGAGACCCAGTACTTC. Encoded protein: CASSPGLAGVGETQYF.

V is TRBV11-1 and J is TRBJ1-6; TRBD1 aligns across 7 bases. Germline assignment: CDR1 SGHAT and CDR2 FQDESV (reference sequence). The CDR3 runs 14 residues. V lost 5 bases and J lost 5; bases outside the gene matches: 3. CDR3 protein: CASSRQGNNSPLHF. CDR3 DNA: TGTGCCAGCAGCCGACAGGGAAATAATTCACCCCTCCACTTT.

This clone was seen a handful of times. The chain combines TRBV19 with TRBJ1-1; no clear D gene. V gave up 2 bases and J gave up 1 base, with 5 bases separating them. This CDR3 region has 13 residues. Per germline, CDR1 LNHDA and CDR2 SQIVND (reference sequence). CDR3 sequence reads: CASSINWNTEAFF. In DNA, the CDR3 is TGTGCCAGTAGTATAAACTGGAACACTGAAGCTTTCTTT. The whole variable domain, remainder taken from reference TRBV19 and TRBJ1-1, is DGGITQSPKYLFRKEGQNVTLSCEQNLNHDAMYWYRQDPGQGLRLIYYSQIVNDFQKGDIAEGYSVSREKKESFPLTVTSAQKNPTAFYLCASSINWNTEAFFGQGTRLTVV.

This clone was observed a few times. V and J are TRBV15 and TRBJ1-1; D remains ambiguous. V lost 0 bases to trimming and J lost 0 bases, with 8 bases between them. CDR3 size: 15 residues. The germline gives CDR1 LNHNV, CDR2 YYDKDF (reference sequence). CDR3 amino acids: CATSRDRSLNTEAFF. DNA for the CDR3: TGTGCCACCAGCAGAGATCGGAGTCTGAACACTGAAGCTTTCTTT. The whole variable domain, filled in from reference TRBV15 and TRBJ1-1, reads DAMVIQNPRYQVTQFGKPVTLSCSQTLNHNVMYWYQQKSSQAPKLLFHYYDKDFNNEADTPDNFQSRRPNTSFCFLDIRSPGLGDTAMYLCATSRDRSLNTEAFFGQGTRLTVV.

The rearrangement links TRBV5-4 to TRBJ2-2, with D perhaps TRBD1 (6 bases). This CDR3 is 16 amino acids long. CDR1 and CDR2 from the germline V gene are SGHNT and YYREEE (reference sequence). V was cut by 4 bases and J by 5 bases, with 18 bases left in between. The chain's CDR3 is CASSPGVQMGTGELFF. In DNA form, the CDR3 reads TGTGCCAGCAGCCCAGGGGTTCAAATGGGAACCGGGGAGCTGTTTTTT.

The chain employs TRBV19 and TRBJ2-1, with 9 bases matching TRBD2. V gave up 7 bases and J gave up 9 bases; unmatched junction bases: 7. The germline CDR1 and CDR2 sequences are LNHDA and SQIVND (reference sequence). The CDR3 is 13 residues long. The DNA of the CDR3 is TGTGCCAGTACGGGACTAGCCGCGGTTGAGCAGTTCTTC. Its protein product is CASTGLAAVEQFF.

This chain connects TRBV20-1 to TRBJ2-7, with TRBD2 matching 7 bases. Germline V gene data show CDR1 as DFQATT and CDR2 as SNEGSKA (reference sequence). This CDR3 region has 11 residues. CDR3 sequence: CSCGGGYEQYF. CDR3 coding DNA: TGCAGCTGCGGGGGAGGCTACGAGCAGTACTTC.

This clone has only a few counts. V usage is TRBV30 and J usage is TRBJ1-1; unclear D gene. Per the germline V gene, CDR1 is GTSNPN and CDR2 is SVGIG (reference sequence). CDR3 size: 14 residues. V was trimmed by 0 bases and J by 1 base, leaving 9 bases between them. Here the CDR3 DNA reads TGTGCCTGGAGTGTAACTCCCTCGAACACTGAAGCTTTCTTT. Translated: CAWSVTPSNTEAFF.